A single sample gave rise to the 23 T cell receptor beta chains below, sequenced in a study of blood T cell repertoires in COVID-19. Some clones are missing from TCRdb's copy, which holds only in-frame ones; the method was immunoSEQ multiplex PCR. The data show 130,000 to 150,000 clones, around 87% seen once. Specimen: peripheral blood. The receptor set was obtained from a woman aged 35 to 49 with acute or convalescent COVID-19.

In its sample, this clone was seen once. As DNA, the CDR3 is TGCGCCAGCAGTGAGCCCCAAGGGCGACCAATCGCCGGGGCGCAGTATTTT. It encodes CASSEPQGRPIAGAQYF. The V and J genes are TRBV10-2 and TRBJ2-3; TRBD2 might be the D (5 bases). The germline gives CDR1 WSHSY, CDR2 SAAADI. V was cut by 2 bases and J by 10 bases, with 25 bases left in between. The CDR3 contains 17 residues.

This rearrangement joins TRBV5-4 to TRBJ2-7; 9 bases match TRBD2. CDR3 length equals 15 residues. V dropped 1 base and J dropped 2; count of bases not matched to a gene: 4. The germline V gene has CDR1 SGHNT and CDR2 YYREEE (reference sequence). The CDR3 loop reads CASSLIGGRAYEQYF. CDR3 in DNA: TGTGCCAGCAGCTTGATCGGCGGGAGGGCCTACGAGCAGTACTTC.

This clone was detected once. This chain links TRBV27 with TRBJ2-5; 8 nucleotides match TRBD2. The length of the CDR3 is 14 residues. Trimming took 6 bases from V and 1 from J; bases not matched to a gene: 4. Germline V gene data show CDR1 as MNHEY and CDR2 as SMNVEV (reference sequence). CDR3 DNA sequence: TGTGCCAGCAGCCTTCGGGGGGGCCAAGAGACCCAGTACTTC. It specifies CASSLRGGQETQYF.

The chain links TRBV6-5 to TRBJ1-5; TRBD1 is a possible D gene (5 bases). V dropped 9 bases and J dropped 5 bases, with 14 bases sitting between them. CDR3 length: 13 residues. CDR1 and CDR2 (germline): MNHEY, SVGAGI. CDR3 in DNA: TGTGCCAGTCCGGGCAGGGCCTATCAGCCCCAGCATTTT. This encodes CASPGRAYQPQHF.

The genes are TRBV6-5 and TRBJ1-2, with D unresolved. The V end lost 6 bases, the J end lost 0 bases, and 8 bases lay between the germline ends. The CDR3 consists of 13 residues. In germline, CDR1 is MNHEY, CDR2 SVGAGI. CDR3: CASRPISNYGYTF. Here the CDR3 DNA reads TGTGCCAGCAGACCTATTTCTAACTATGGCTACACCTTC.

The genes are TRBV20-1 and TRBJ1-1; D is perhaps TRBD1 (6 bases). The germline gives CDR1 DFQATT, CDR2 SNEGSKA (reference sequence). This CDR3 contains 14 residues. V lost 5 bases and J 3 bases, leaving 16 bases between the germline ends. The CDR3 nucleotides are TGCAGTGCTGGTGCGGGGGGGGCGGACACTGAAGCTTTCTTT. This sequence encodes CSAGAGGADTEAFF.

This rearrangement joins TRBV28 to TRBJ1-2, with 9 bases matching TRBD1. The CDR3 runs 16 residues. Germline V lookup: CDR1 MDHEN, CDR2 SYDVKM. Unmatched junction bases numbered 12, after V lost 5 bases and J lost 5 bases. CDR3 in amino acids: CASSTTGGSGLYGYTF. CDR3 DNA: TGTGCCAGCAGTACCACAGGGGGCTCGGGGCTGTATGGCTACACCTTC.

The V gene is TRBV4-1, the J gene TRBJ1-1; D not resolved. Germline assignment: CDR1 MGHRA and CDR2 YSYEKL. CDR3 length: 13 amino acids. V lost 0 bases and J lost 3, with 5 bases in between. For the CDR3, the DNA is TGCGCCAGCAGCCAAGACAGTGACACTGAAGCTTTCTTT. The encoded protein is CASSQDSDTEAFF.

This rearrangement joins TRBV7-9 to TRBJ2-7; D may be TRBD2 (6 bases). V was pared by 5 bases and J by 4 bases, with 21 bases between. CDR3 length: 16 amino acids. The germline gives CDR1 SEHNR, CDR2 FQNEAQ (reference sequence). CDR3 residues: CASSPSISEGQYEQYF. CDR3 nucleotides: TGTGCCAGCAGCCCAAGTATATCGGAGGGCCAATACGAGCAGTACTTC.

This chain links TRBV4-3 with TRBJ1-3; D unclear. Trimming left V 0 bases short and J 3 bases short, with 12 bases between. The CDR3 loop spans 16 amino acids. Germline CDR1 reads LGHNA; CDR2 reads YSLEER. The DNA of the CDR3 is TGCGCCAGCAGCCAAGATCGGCCCGGGAATGGAAACACCATATATTTT. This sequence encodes CASSQDRPGNGNTIYF.

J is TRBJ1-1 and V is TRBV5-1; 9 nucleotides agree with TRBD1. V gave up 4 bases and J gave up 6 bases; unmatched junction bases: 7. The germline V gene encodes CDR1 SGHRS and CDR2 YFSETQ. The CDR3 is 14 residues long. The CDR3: CASSHGTGLAEAFF. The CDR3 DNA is TGCGCCAGCAGCCACGGGACAGGGCTCGCTGAAGCTTTCTTT.

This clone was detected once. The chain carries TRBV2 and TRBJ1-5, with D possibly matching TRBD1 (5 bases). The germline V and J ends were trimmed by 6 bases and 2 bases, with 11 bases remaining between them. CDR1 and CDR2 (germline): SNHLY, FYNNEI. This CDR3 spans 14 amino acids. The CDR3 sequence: CASSDTGGNQPQHF. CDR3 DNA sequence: TGTGCCAGCAGCGATACAGGAGGCAATCAGCCCCAGCATTTT.

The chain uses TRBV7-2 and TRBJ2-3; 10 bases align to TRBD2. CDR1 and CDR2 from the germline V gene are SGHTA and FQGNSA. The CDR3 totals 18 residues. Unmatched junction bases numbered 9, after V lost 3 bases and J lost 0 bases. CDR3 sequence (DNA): TGTGCCAGCAGCTTCGTAGCGGGAGGAAAGACTAGCACAGATACGCAGTATTTT. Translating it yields CASSFVAGGKTSTDTQYF.

The CDR3 DNA reads TGCAGCGTTGAGAGGGACAGGTTAACCTACGAGCAGTACTTC. Protein: CSVERDRLTYEQYF. The J gene is TRBJ2-7, the V gene TRBV29-1; TRBD1 matches 8 bases. The V gene's germline CDR1 is SQVTM and CDR2 ANQGSEA. The J segment lost 2 bases and the V segment lost 3 bases, leaving 6 bases of the junction unmatched. The CDR3 has 14 residues.

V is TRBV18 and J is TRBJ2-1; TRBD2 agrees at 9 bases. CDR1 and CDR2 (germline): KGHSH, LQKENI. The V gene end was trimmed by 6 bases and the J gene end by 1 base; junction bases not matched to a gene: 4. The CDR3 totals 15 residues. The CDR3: CASSHAGGSYNEQFF. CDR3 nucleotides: TGTGCCAGCTCTCATGCGGGAGGGTCCTACAATGAGCAGTTCTTC.

Here the CDR3 DNA reads TGTGCCAGCAGCTTAGAGGCACAGGGGTACACTGAAGCTTTCTTT. This sequence encodes CASSLEAQGYTEAFF. The chain links TRBV7-2 to TRBJ1-1, with 7 nucleotides matching TRBD1. This CDR3 contains 15 residues. The V gene end was trimmed by 1 base and the J gene end by 3 bases; junction bases not matched to a gene: 5. Per the germline V gene, CDR1 is SGHTA and CDR2 is FQGNSA.

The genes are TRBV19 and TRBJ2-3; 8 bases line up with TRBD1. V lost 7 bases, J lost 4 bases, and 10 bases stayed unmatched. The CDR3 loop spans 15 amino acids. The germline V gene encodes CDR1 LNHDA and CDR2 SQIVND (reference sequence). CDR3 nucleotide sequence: TGTGCCAGTATTTCCGGGACAGGAGAGGCAGATACGCAGTATTTT. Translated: CASISGTGEADTQYF.

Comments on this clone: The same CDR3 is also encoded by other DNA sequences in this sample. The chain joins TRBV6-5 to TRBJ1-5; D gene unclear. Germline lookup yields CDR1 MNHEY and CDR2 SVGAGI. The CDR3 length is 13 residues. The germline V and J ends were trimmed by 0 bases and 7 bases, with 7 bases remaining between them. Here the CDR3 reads CASSYSGSQPQHF. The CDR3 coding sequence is TGTGCCAGCAGTTACTCCGGGAGCCAGCCCCAGCATTTT.

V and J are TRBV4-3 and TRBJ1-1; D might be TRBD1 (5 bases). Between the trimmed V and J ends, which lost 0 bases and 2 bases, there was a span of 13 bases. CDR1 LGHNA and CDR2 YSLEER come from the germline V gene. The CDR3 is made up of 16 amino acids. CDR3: CASSQEGGAANTEAFF. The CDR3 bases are TGCGCCAGCAGCCAAGAAGGAGGGGCGGCTAACACTGAAGCTTTCTTT.

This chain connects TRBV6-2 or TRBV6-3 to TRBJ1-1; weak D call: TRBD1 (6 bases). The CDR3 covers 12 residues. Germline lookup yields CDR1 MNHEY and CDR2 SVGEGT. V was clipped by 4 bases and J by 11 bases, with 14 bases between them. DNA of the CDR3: TGTGCCAGCAGTTCCCCGCGGCAGGGGGCTTTCTTT. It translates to CASSSPRQGAFF.

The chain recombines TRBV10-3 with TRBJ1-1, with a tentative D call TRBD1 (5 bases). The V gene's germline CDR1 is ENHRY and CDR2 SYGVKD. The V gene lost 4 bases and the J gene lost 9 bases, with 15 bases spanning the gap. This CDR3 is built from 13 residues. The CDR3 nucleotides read TGTGCCATCAGTGGGGACTCGACCTTTCAAGCTTTCTTT. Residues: CAISGDSTFQAFF.

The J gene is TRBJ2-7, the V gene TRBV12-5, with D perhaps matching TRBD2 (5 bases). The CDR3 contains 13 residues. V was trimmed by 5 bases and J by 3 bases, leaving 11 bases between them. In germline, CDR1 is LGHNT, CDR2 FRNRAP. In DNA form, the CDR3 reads TGTGCTAGTGGTCCAGGACTGAGCTACGAGCAGTACTTC. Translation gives CASGPGLSYEQYF.

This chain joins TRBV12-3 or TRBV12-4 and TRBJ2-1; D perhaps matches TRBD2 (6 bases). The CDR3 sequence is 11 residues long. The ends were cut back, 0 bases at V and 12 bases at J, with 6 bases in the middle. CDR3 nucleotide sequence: TGTGCCAGCAGTTTAGCGGGGGGGCAGTTCTTC. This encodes CASSLAGGQFF.